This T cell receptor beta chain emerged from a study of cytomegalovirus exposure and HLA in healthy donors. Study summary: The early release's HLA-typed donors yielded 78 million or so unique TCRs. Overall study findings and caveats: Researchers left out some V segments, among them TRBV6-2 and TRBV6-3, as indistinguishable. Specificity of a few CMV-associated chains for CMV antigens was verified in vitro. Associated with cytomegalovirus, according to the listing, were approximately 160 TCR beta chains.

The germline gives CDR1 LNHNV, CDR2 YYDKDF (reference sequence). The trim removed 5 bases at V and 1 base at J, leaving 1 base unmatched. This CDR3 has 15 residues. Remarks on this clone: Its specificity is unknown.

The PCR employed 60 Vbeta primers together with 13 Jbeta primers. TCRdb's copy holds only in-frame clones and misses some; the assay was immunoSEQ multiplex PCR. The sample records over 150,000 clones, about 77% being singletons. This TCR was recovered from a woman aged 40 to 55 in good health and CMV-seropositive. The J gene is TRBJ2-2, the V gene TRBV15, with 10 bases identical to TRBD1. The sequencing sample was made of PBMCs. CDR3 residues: CATSWDRGNTGELFF. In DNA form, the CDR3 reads TGTGCCACCAGCTGGGACAGGGGGAACACCGGGGAGCTGTTTTTT. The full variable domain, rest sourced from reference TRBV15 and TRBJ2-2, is DAMVIQNPRYQVTQFGKPVTLSCSQTLNHNVMYWYQQKSSQAPKLLFHYYDKDFNNEADTPDNFQSRRPNTSFCFLDIRSPGLGDTAMYLCATSWDRGNTGELFFGEGSRLTVL.